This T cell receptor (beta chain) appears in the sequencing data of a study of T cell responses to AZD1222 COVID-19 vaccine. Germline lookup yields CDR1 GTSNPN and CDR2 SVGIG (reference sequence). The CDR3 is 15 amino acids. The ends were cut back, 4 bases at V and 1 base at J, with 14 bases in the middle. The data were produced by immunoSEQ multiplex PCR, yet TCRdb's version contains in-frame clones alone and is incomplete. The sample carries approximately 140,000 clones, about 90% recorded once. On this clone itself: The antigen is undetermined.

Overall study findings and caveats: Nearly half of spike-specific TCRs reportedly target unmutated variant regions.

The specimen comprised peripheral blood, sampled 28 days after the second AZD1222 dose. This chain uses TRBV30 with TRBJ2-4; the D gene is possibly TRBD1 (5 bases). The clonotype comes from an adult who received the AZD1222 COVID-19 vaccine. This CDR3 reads CAWTSLAGAKNIQYF. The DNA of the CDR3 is TGTGCCTGGACCTCCCTCGCAGGGGCCAAAAACATTCAGTACTTC.